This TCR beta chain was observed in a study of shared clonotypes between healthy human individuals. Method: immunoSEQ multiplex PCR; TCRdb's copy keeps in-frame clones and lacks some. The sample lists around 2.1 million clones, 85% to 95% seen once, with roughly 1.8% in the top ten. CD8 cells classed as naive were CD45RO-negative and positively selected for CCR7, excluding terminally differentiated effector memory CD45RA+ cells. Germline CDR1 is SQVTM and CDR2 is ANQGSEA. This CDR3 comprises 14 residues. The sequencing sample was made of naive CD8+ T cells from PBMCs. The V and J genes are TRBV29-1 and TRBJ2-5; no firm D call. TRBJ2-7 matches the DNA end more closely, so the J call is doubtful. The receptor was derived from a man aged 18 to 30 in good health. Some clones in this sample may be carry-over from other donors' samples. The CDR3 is CSVEGLDGSYEQYF. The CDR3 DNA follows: TGCAGCGTTGAAGGTCTGGACGGATCCTACGAGCAGTACTTC.